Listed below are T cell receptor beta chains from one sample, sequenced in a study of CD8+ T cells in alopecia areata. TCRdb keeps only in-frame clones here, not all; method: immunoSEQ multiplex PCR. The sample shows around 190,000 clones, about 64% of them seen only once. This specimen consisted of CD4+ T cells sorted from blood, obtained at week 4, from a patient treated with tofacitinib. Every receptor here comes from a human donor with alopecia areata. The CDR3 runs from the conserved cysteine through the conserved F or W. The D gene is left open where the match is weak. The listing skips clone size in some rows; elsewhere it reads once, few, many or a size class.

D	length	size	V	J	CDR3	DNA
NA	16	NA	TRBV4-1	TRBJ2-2	CASSQGWTGKPGELFF	TGCGCCAGCAGCCAAGGATGGACTGGCAAGCCCGGGGAGCTGTTTTTT
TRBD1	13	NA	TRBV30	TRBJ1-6	CAWSVSGGSPLHF	TGTGCCTGGAGTGTATCAGGGGGTTCACCCCTCCACTTT
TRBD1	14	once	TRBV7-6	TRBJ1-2	CASSPGQANYGYTF	TGTGCCAGCAGCCCCGGACAGGCTAACTATGGCTACACCTTC
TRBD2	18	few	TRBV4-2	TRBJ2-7	CASSQGSSGGSSSYEQYF	TGTGCCAGCAGCCAAGGCTCCAGCGGGGGTTCCAGCTCCTACGAGCAGTACTTC
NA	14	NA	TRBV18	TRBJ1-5	CASSQGYSNQPQHF	TGTGCCAGCTCACAGGGTTATAGCAATCAGCCCCAGCATTTT
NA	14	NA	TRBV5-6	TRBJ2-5	CASSSAGGLETQYF	TGTGCCAGCAGCTCGGCCGGAGGGCTGGAGACCCAGTACTTC
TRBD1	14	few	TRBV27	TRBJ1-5	CASSSTGRNQPQHF	TGTGCCAGCAGTTCGACAGGGAGGAATCAGCCCCAGCATTTT
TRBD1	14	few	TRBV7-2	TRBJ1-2	CASSSGQAGGGYTF	TGTGCCAGCAGCTCTGGACAGGCAGGGGGTGGCTACACCTTC
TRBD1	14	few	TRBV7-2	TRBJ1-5	CASSSGTGGQPQHF	TGTGCCAGCAGCTCAGGGACAGGGGGTCAGCCCCAGCATTTT
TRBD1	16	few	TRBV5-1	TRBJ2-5	CASSRGQGAQGETQYF	TGCGCCAGCAGCCGAGGACAGGGGGCGCAGGGAGAGACCCAGTACTTC
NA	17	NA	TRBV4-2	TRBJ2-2	CASSQVLTGTNTGELFF	TGTGCCAGCAGCCAAGTGCTAACCGGGACAAACACCGGGGAGCTGTTTTTT
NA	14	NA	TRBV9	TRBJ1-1	CASSPQGMNTEAFF	TGTGCCAGCAGCCCTCAAGGTATGAACACTGAAGCTTTCTTT
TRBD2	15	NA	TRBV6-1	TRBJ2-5	CASSGGGLGQETQYF	TGTGCCAGTTCCGGGGGGGGACTGGGGCAAGAGACCCAGTACTTC
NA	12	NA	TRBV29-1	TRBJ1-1	CSVSWTNTEAFF	TGCAGCGTCTCCTGGACGAACACTGAAGCTTTCTTT
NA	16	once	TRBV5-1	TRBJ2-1	CASSLYSASSFNEQFF	TGCGCCAGCAGCTTGTATTCGGCCTCAAGCTTCAATGAGCAGTTCTTC
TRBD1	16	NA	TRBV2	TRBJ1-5	CASSVMGQVYNQPQHF	TGTGCCAGCAGTGTAATGGGACAGGTCTACAATCAGCCCCAGCATTTT
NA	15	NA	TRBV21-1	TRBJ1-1	CASSKEGGSSTEAFF	TGTGCCAGCAGCAAAGAGGGGGGTTCGTCCACTGAAGCTTTCTTT
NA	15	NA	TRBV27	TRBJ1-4	CASSFQGWANEKLFF	TGTGCCAGCAGTTTCCAGGGGTGGGCTAATGAAAAACTGTTTTTT